The source of this T cell receptor beta chain is a study of CD8 T cells in Susac syndrome. Germline V gene data show CDR1 as MNHEY and CDR2 as SVGEGT. V gave up 0 bases and J gave up 4 bases, with 4 bases separating them. The CDR3 sequence is 13 residues long. Sequencing of TCR beta drew on CD8+ and CD4+ T cells from blood. RNA in amounts of roughly 0.5 to 1 ug was reverse transcribed with random hexamers. One entry per CDR3 protein results from TCRdb running MiXCR on the immunoSEQ multiplex PCR reads. The sample has around 270,000 distinct CDR3 sequences, over 75% seen once; the top ten hold roughly 0.21%.

The sample comprised CD8+ T cells from PBMCs. The rearrangement joins TRBV6-2 or TRBV6-3 to TRBJ2-4; D remains ambiguous. The clonotype originates from a human donor with multiple sclerosis. CDR3 in DNA: TGTGCCAGCAGTTACTCTGGGAAAAACATTCAGTACTTC. It encodes CASSYSGKNIQYF.